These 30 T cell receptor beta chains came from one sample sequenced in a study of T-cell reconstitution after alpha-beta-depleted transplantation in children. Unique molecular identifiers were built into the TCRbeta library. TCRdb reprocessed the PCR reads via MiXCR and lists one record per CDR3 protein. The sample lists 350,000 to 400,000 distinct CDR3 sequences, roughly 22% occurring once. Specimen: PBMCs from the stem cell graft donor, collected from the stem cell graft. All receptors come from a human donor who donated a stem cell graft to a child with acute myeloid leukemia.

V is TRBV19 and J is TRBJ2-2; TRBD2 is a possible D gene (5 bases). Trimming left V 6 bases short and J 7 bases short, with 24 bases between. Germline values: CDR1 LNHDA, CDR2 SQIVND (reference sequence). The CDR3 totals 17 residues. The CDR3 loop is CASRDLGLLKIVGELFF. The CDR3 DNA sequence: TGTGCCAGTAGGGATTTAGGACTCTTGAAGATTGTCGGGGAGCTGTTTTTT.

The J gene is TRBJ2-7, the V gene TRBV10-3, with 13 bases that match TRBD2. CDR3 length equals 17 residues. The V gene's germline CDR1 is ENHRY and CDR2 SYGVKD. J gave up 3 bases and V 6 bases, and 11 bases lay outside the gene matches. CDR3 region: CAIRGTSGKAALYEQYF. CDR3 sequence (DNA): TGTGCCATCAGGGGGACTAGCGGGAAGGCGGCCCTCTACGAGCAGTACTTC.

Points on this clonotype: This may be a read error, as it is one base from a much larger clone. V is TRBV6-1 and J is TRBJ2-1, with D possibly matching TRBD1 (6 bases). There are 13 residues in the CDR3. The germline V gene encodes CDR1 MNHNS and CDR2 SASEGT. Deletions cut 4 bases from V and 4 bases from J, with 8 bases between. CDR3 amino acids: CASSGTAYNEQFF. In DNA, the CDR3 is TGTGCCAGCAGTGGGACAGCTTACAATGAGCAGTTCTTC.

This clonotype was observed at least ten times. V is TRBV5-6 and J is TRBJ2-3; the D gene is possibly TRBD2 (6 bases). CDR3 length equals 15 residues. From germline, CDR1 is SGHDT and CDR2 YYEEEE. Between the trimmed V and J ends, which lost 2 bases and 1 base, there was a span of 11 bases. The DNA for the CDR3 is TGTGCCAGCAGCTTCTTCAGCGGGCGCACAGATACGCAGTATTTT. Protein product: CASSFFSGRTDTQYF.

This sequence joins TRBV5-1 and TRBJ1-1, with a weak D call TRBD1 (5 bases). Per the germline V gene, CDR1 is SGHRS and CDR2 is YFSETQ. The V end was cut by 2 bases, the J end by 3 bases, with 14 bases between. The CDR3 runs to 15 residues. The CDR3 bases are TGCGCCAGCAGCTTCCGGGGGATGGAGGACACTGAAGCTTTCTTT. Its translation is CASSFRGMEDTEAFF.

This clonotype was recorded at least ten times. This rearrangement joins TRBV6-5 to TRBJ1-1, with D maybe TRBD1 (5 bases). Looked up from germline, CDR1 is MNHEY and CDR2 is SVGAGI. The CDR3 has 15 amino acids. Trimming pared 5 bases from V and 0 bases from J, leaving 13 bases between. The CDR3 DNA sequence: TGTGCCAGCAGTCTTGCGGGGCCTATGAACACTGAAGCTTTCTTT. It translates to CASSLAGPMNTEAFF.

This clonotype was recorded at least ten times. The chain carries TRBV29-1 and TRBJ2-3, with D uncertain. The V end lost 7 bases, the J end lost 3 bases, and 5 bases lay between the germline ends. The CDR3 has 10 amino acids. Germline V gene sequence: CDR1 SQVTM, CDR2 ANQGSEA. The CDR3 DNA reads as TGCAGCGGCTTGACAGATACGCAGTATTTT. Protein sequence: CSGLTDTQYF.

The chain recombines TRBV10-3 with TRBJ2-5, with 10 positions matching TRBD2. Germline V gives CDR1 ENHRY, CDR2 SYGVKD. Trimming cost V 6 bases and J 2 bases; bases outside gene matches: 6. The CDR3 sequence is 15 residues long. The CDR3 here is CAISGTSAYQETQYF. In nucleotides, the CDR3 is TGTGCCATCAGCGGGACTAGCGCCTATCAAGAGACCCAGTACTTC.

DNA for the CDR3: TGTGCCAGCAGCTTAGTTTGGTCGGGGGGAAGAATAAATGAGCAGTTCTTC. It translates to CASSLVWSGGRINEQFF. V and J are TRBV11-1 and TRBJ2-1; 7 bases fit TRBD2. Per the germline V gene, CDR1 is SGHAT and CDR2 is FQDESV (reference sequence). The CDR3 consists of 17 residues. J lost 7 bases, V lost 1 base, and 13 bases had no gene match. The whole variable domain, remainder taken from reference TRBV11-1 and TRBJ2-1, is EAEVAQSPRYKITEKSQAVAFWCDPISGHATLYWYRQILGQGPELLVQFQDESVVDDSQLPKDRFSAERLKGVDSTLKIQPAELGDSAMYLCASSLVWSGGRINEQFFGPGTRLTVL.

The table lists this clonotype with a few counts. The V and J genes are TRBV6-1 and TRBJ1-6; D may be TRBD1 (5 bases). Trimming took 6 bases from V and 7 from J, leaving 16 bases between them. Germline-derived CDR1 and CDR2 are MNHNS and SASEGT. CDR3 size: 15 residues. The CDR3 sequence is CASRNIRDGNSPLHF. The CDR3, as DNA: TGTGCCAGCAGGAATATCCGGGACGGAAATTCACCCCTCCACTTT.

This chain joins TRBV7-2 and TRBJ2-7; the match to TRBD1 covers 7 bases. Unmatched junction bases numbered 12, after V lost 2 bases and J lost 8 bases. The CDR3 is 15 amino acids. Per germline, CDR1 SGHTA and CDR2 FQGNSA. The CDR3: CASSLPQGETTKQYF. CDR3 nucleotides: TGTGCCAGCAGCTTACCTCAGGGGGAGACTACGAAGCAGTACTTC.

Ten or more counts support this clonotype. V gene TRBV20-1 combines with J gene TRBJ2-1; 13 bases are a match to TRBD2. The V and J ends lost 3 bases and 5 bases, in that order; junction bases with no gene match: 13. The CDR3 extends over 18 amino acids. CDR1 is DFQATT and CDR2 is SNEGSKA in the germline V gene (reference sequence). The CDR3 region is CSASILAGGPISHNEQFF. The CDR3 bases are TGCAGTGCTAGCATACTAGCGGGAGGGCCAATTTCACACAATGAGCAGTTCTTC.

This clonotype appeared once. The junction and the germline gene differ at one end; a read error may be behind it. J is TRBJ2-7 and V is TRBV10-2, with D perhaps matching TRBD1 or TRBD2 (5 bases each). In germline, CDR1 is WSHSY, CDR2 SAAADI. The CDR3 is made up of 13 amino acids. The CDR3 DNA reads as TGCGCCAGCAGTGATTCGGGACGCTACGAGCGGTACTTC. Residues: CASSDSGRYERYF.

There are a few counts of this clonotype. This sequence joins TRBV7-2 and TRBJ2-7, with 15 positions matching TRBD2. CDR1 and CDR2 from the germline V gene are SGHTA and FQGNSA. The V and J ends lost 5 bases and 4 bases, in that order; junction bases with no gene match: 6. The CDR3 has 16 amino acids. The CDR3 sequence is CASSLGLAGGRYEQYF. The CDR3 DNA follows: TGTGCCAGCAGCCTAGGACTAGCGGGAGGGCGATACGAGCAGTACTTC.

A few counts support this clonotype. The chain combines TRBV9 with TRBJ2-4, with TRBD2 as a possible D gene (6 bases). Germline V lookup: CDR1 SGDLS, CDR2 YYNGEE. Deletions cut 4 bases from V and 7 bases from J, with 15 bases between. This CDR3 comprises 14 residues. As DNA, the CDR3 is TGTGCCAGCAGCCAGGGCTCGGCGGGGAACATTCAGTACTTC. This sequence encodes CASSQGSAGNIQYF.

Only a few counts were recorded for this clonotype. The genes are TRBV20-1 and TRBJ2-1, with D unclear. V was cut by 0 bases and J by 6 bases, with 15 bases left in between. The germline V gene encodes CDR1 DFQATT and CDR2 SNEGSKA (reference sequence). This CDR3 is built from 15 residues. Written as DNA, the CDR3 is TGCAGTGCTAGAGATCCGACCGGGCCTGGCAATGAGCAGTTCTTC. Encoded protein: CSARDPTGPGNEQFF.

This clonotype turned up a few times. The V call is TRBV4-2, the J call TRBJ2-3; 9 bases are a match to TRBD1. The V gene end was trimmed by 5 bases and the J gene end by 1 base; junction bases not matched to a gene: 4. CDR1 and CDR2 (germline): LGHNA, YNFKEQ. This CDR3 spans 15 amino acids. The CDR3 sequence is CASSYGQGRTDTQYF. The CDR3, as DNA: TGTGCCAGCAGCTACGGACAGGGGCGCACAGATACGCAGTATTTT.

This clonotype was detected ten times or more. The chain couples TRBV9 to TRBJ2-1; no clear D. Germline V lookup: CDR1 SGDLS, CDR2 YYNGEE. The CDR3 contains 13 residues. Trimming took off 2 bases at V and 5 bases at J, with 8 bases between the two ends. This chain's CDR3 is CASSVNGHNEQFF. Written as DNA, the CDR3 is TGTGCCAGCAGCGTTAACGGTCACAATGAGCAGTTCTTC.

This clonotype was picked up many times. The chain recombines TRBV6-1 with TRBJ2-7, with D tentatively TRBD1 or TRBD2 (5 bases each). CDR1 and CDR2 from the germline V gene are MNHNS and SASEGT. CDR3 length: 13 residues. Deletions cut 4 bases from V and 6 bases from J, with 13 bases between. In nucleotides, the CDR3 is TGTGCCAGCAGTGTCGGTGGGGGAGTCGAGCAGTACTTC. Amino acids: CASSVGGGVEQYF.

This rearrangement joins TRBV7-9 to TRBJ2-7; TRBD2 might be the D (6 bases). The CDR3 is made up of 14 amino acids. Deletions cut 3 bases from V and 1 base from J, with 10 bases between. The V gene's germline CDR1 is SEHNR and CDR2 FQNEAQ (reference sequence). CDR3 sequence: CASSFPSVSYEQYF. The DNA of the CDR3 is TGTGCCAGCAGCTTCCCTAGCGTATCCTACGAGCAGTACTTC.

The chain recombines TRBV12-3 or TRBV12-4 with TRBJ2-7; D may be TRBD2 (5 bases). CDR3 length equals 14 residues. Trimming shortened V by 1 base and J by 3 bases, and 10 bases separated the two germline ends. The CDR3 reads CASSLDTEVYEQYF. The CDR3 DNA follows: TGTGCCAGCAGTTTAGACACGGAGGTCTACGAGCAGTACTTC.

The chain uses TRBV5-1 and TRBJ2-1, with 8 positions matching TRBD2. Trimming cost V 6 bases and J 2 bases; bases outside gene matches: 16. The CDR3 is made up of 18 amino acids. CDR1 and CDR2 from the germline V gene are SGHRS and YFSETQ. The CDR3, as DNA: TGCGCCAGCACCCCCGGGGGTAGCGGGGCATCAGCCTACAATGAGCAGTTCTTC. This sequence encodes CASTPGGSGASAYNEQFF.

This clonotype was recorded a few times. The chain's CDR3 is CATSVTPGTSGNNEQFF. The CDR3 DNA reads TGTGCCACCAGTGTAACCCCCGGGACTAGCGGGAACAATGAGCAGTTCTTC. The chain carries TRBV24-1 and TRBJ2-1; 13 nucleotides align to TRBD2. CDR1 and CDR2 (germline): KGHDR, SFDVKD. The length of the CDR3 is 17 residues. The trim removed 5 bases at V and 5 bases at J, leaving 8 bases unmatched.

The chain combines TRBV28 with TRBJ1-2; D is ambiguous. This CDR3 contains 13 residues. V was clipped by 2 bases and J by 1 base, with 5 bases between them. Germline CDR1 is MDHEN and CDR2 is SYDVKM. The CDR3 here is CASSLQVNYGYTF. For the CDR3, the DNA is TGTGCCAGCAGTTTACAGGTTAACTATGGCTACACCTTC.

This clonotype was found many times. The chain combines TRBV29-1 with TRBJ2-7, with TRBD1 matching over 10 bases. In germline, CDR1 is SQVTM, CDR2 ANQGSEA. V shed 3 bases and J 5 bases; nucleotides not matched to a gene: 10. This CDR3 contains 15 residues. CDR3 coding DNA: TGCAGCGTTGAGCCGGGACAGGGGAATATAGACGAGCAGTACTTC. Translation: CSVEPGQGNIDEQYF.

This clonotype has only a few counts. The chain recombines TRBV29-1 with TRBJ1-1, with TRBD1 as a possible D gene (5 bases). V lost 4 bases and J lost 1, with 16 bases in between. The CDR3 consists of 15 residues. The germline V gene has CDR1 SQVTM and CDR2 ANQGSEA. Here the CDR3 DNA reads TGCAGCGTTGGGCATCACAGGACCCCGAACACTGAAGCTTTCTTT. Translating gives CSVGHHRTPNTEAFF. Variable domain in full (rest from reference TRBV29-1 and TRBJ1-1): SAVISQKPSRDICQRGTSLTIQCQVDSQVTMMFWYRQQPGQSLTLIATANQGSEATYESGFVIDKFPISRPNLTFSTLTVSNMSPEDSSIYLCSVGHHRTPNTEAFFGQGTRLTVV.

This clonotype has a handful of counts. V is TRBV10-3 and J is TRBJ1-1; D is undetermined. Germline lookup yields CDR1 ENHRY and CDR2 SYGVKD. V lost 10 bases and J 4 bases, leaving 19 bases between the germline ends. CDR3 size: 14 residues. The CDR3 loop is CATLGRGSGTEAFF. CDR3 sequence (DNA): TGTGCCACCCTAGGGCGAGGGTCGGGCACTGAAGCTTTCTTT.

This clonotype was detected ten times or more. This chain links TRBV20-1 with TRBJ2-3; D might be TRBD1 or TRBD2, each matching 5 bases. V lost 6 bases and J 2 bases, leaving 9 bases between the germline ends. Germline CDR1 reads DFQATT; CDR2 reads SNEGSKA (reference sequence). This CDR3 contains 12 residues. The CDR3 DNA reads TGCAGTGCAGGGGACCCCACAGATACGCAGTATTTT. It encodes CSAGDPTDTQYF.

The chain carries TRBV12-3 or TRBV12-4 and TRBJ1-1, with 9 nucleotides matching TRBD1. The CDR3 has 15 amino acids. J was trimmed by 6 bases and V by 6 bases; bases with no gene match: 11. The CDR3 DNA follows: TGTGCCAGCAGCCGAGGGGGACAGGGCGGTTCTGAAGCTTTCTTT. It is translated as CASSRGGQGGSEAFF.

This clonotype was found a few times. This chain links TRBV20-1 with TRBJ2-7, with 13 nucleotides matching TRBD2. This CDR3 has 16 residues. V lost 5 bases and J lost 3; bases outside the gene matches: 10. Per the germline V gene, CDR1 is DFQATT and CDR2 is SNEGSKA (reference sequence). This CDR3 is CSASGLAGARLYEQYF. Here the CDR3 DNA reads TGCAGTGCTTCTGGACTAGCGGGAGCTCGCCTCTACGAGCAGTACTTC.